A selection of T cell receptor beta chains follows, all from one sample in a study of T cells in Graves' hyperthyroidism and ophthalmopathy. In TCRdb, the multiplex PCR reads were re-called with MiXCR into one record per CDR3 protein. The sample lists about 640,000 distinct CDR3 sequences, roughly 15% occurring once. Material for sequencing was blood. Receptors originate from a woman aged 50 to 60 with Graves' ophthalmopathy. The CDR3 runs from the conserved cysteine through the conserved F or W. D genes are given only for firm matches. The size field is filled for only some rows; it gives once, few, many or a size class.

CDR3	DNA	D	J	V	size
CASSSPIDRGQASYEQYF	TGTGCCAGCAGCTCCCCCATTGATCGGGGACAGGCCTCCTACGAGCAGTACTTC	TRBD1	TRBJ2-7	TRBV11-3	few
CSARVPLARETQYF	TGCAGTGCTAGAGTCCCGCTAGCCCGGGAGACCCAGTACTTC	.	TRBJ2-5	TRBV20-1	.
CASYDGYGGSPLHF	TGTGCCAGCTACGATGGGTACGGGGGTTCACCCCTCCACTTT	.	TRBJ1-6	TRBV18	few
CASSYSKFRGDYEQYF	TGTGCCAGCAGTTACTCGAAGTTCCGGGGGGACTACGAGCAGTACTTC	TRBD2	TRBJ2-7	TRBV6-2/TRBV6-3	.
CASSNTGFGPYEQYF	TGTGCCAGTAGTAATACCGGGTTCGGCCCCTACGAGCAGTACTTC	.	TRBJ2-7	TRBV19	.
CASSTGTLGEQFF	TGTGCTAGCAGCACCGGGACTTTGGGTGAGCAGTTCTTC	.	TRBJ2-1	TRBV7-7	many
CASSFYATEAFF	TGTGCCAGCAGTTTCTACGCCACTGAAGCTTTCTTT	.	TRBJ1-1	TRBV28	many
CASSFSLRGGNTEAFF	TGTGCCAGCAGTTTTAGTTTGAGGGGGGGGAACACTGAAGCTTTCTTT	.	TRBJ1-1	TRBV27	.
CASSLMIGLTGELFF	TGTGCCAGCAGTTTAATGATCGGTCTCACCGGGGAGCTGTTTTTT	.	TRBJ2-2	TRBV12-3/TRBV12-4	many
CASSVTGSLADYNEQFF	TGCGCCAGCAGCGTGACAGGGTCTCTAGCTGACTACAATGAGCAGTTCTTC	TRBD1	TRBJ2-1	TRBV5-1	.
CASSLGGEQFF	TGTGCCAGCAGTTTAGGTGGTGAGCAGTTCTTC	.	TRBJ2-1	TRBV12-3/TRBV12-4	many
CASSYGQGGTGELFF	TGTGCCAGCAGTTACGGACAGGGCGGGACCGGGGAGCTGTTTTTT	TRBD1	TRBJ2-2	TRBV12-3/TRBV12-4	.
CASSISKWGAGTVHTEAFF	TGTGCCAGTAGTATTTCGAAATGGGGGGCGGGGACGGTGCACACTGAAGCTTTCTTT	.	TRBJ1-1	TRBV19	many
CASSQAVGTVGADTQYF	TGTGCCAGCAGCCAAGCGGTCGGGACTGTAGGCGCAGATACGCAGTATTTT	.	TRBJ2-3	TRBV5-8	.
CASSTGPGTGELFF	TGTGCCAGCAGTACGGGACCGGGCACCGGGGAGCTGTTTTTT	.	TRBJ2-2	TRBV12-3/TRBV12-4	.
CASSEYRQAPSAFF	TGTGCCAGCAGTGAATACAGGCAAGCTCCGTCGGCTTTCTTT	.	TRBJ1-1	TRBV6-1	many
CASSLLSGTGRNNSPLHF	TGTGCCAGTAGTCTACTTTCCGGGACAGGGAGAAATAATTCACCCCTCCACTTT	TRBD1	TRBJ1-6	TRBV19	.
CASSPPGLAGRTGELFF	TGTGCCAGCTCACCTCCTGGACTAGCGGGAAGAACCGGGGAGCTGTTTTTT	TRBD2	TRBJ2-2	TRBV18	few
CASRRDRGSQYF	TGTGCCAGCAGAAGGGACAGGGGTTCGCAGTATTTT	TRBD1	TRBJ2-3	TRBV7-9	few
CASSPTSGWEGTQYF	TGTGCCAGTAGTCCCACATCAGGCTGGGAAGGAACGCAGTACTTC	.	TRBJ2-7	TRBV19	many
CASSPPLAGGPHEQYF	TGTGCCAGCAGCCCCCCTCTAGCGGGAGGGCCCCACGAGCAGTACTTC	TRBD2	TRBJ2-7	TRBV7-9	many
CASSISGSSYNEQFF	TGTGCCAGCAGCATTAGCGGGAGCTCCTACAATGAGCAGTTCTTC	TRBD2	TRBJ2-1	TRBV7-9	many
CASSPRQGARETQYF	TGTGCCAGCAGCCCTCGACAGGGGGCGCGGGAGACCCAGTACTTC	TRBD1	TRBJ2-5	TRBV11-3	many
CASSSPGTMVYEQYF	TGTGCCAGCAGTTCCCCCGGGACAATGGTTTACGAGCAGTACTTC	.	TRBJ2-7	TRBV28	many